The 22 T cell receptor beta chains given below trace back to one sample, sequenced in a study of blood T cell repertoires in COVID-19. TCRdb's table, derived via immunoSEQ multiplex PCR, lists solely in-frame clones and lacks some. The table shows around 57,000 clones, with roughly 82% occurring only once. The specimen sequenced was peripheral blood. The receptors stem from a woman aged 55-69 years with acute or convalescent COVID-19.

V and J are TRBV5-1 and TRBJ1-2; a weak D match, TRBD1 (5 bases). The V end was cut by 0 bases, the J end by 3 bases, with 12 bases between. From germline, CDR1 is SGHRS and CDR2 YFSETQ. The CDR3 consists of 15 residues. CDR3 sequence: CASSLAGRGDYGYTF. The CDR3 DNA sequence: TGCGCCAGCAGCTTGGCCGGTAGGGGTGACTATGGCTACACCTTC.

This chain links TRBV29-1 with TRBJ1-1, with D possibly being TRBD1 (5 bases). This CDR3 comprises 15 residues. V lost 2 bases and J lost 4, with 17 bases in between. CDR1 and CDR2 from the germline V gene are SQVTM and ANQGSEA. This chain's CDR3 is CSVEPPWGPGTEAFF. DNA of the CDR3: TGCAGCGTTGAACCTCCGTGGGGCCCGGGCACTGAAGCTTTCTTT.

This rearrangement joins TRBV6-2 or TRBV6-3 to TRBJ2-3; D is possibly TRBD2 (5 bases). V was shortened by 4 bases and J by 6 bases, with 17 bases between the two germline ends. The length of the CDR3 is 15 residues. CDR1 is MNHEY, CDR2 SVGEGT, per germline. The CDR3 protein is CASSFSGLPTDTQYF. Here the CDR3 DNA reads TGTGCCAGCAGTTTCTCCGGACTGCCTACGGATACGCAGTATTTT.

The V gene is TRBV6-2 or TRBV6-3, the J gene TRBJ2-5, with TRBD2 as a possible D gene (7 bases). Trimming removed 4 bases at V and 5 bases at J, with 14 bases between. The V gene's germline CDR1 is MNHEY and CDR2 SVGEGT. This CDR3 is 14 amino acids long. CDR3 region: CASSSGGGTETQYF. CDR3 nucleotide sequence: TGTGCCAGCAGTTCGGGGGGCGGCACGGAGACCCAGTACTTC.

This clone was seen more than once but under ten times. This chain links TRBV24-1 with TRBJ2-1; 15 bases map to TRBD2. This CDR3 region has 18 residues. Germline CDR1 KGHDR, CDR2 SFDVKD. The ends lost 3 bases at V and 2 bases at J; junction bases unmatched: 4. CDR3 bases: TGTGCCACCAGTGATCCCAGGACTAGCGGGGGGGCCTACAATGAGCAGTTCTTC. The encoded protein is CATSDPRTSGGAYNEQFF.

The V and J genes are TRBV7-9 and TRBJ1-2; the match to TRBD1 covers 12 bases. The CDR3 is made up of 15 amino acids. Germline V gene data show CDR1 as SEHNR and CDR2 as FQNEAQ (reference sequence). V dropped 4 bases and J dropped 7; count of bases not matched to a gene: 7. CDR3 loop: CASSSRGTGGRGYTF. Here the CDR3 DNA reads TGTGCCAGCAGCTCCCGGGGGACAGGGGGCCGTGGCTACACCTTC.

The rearrangement joins TRBV11-3 to TRBJ2-2; 8 bases map to TRBD1. The V segment lost 0 bases and the J segment 1 base; nucleotides outside the gene matches: 4. The germline gives CDR1 SGHNT, CDR2 YENEEA. This CDR3 spans 17 amino acids. CDR3 DNA: TGTGCCAGCAGCTTAGATGCCGGGACAGGGAACACCGGGGAGCTGTTTTTT. Protein: CASSLDAGTGNTGELFF.

The chain recombines TRBV21-1 with TRBJ1-6. TRBV21-1 is described as a pseudogene. The CDR3 runs 15 residues. The CDR3 region has the DNA TGTGCCACCCGGAGTAGATTCAAGAGTAATTCACCCCTCCACTTT. As protein: CATRSRFKSNSPLHF.

V and J are TRBV7-2 and TRBJ2-7, with D tentatively TRBD2 (6 bases). CDR3 length equals 14 residues. CDR1 SGHTA and CDR2 FQGNSA come from the germline V gene. Trimming left V 5 bases short and J 1 base short, with 12 bases between. CDR3 nucleotides: TGTGCCAGCAGCCTCACGGAGGGGTCCTACGAGCAGTACTTC. As protein: CASSLTEGSYEQYF.

This chain links TRBV10-3 with TRBJ1-1, with D uncertain. The V and J ends lost 7 bases and 0 bases respectively, with 12 bases between them. This CDR3 comprises 14 residues. Germline lookup yields CDR1 ENHRY and CDR2 SYGVKD. The CDR3 region is CAITTDGMNTEAFF. Here the CDR3 DNA reads TGTGCCATCACCACGGACGGGATGAACACTGAAGCTTTCTTT.

This chain connects TRBV6-8 to TRBJ2-7, with no clear D. Germline lookup yields CDR1 MNHGY and CDR2 SAAAGT. This CDR3 region has 10 residues. Between the trimmed V and J ends, which lost 11 bases and 6 bases, there was a span of 11 bases. CDR3 sequence: CAGGTGEQYF. CDR3 bases: TGTGCCGGCGGCACGGGCGAGCAGTACTTC.

This clone was seen ten or more times. The CDR3 loop is CASSRGTGGGDTQYF. The DNA of the CDR3 is TGTGCCAGCAGCCGGGGGACCGGCGGGGGAGATACGCAGTATTTT. V is TRBV13 and J is TRBJ2-3; 7 nucleotides align to TRBD2. The CDR3 is made up of 15 amino acids. CDR1 PRHDT and CDR2 FYEKMQ come from the germline V gene (reference sequence). The V gene end was trimmed by 5 bases and the J gene end by 5 bases; junction bases not matched to a gene: 10. Complete variable domain (other parts from reference TRBV13 and TRBJ2-3): AAGVIQSPRHLIKEKRETATLKCYPIPRHDTVYWYQQGPGQDPQFLISFYEKMQSDKGSIPDRFSAQQFSDYHSELNMSSLELGDSALYFCASSRGTGGGDTQYFGPGTRLTVL.

V is TRBV5-1 and J is TRBJ2-7; 7 bases align to TRBD2. This CDR3 contains 13 residues. Germline lookup yields CDR1 SGHRS and CDR2 YFSETQ. The V gene end was trimmed by 0 bases and the J gene end by 7 bases; junction bases not matched to a gene: 4. The CDR3 DNA reads TGCGCCAGCAGCTTGGGGGCAGCGGGAGAGCAGTACTTC. This sequence encodes CASSLGAAGEQYF. The full variable domain, completed using reference TRBV5-1 and TRBJ2-7, is KAGVTQTPRYLIKTRGQQVTLSCSPISGHRSVSWYQQTPGQGLQFLFEYFSETQRNKGNFPGRFSGRQFSNSRSEMNVSTLELGDSALYLCASSLGAAGEQYFGPGTRLTVT.

This rearrangement joins TRBV5-4 to TRBJ2-1, with TRBD1 matching 7 bases. Germline CDR1 is SGHNT and CDR2 is YYREEE (reference sequence). CDR3 size: 17 residues. V gave up 0 bases and J gave up 6 bases; unmatched junction bases: 12. CDR3 nucleotide sequence: TGTGCCAGCAGCTTGGGTCACAGGCAGGGGGTGGCCAATGAGCAGTTCTTC. Amino acid sequence: CASSLGHRQGVANEQFF.

There are a few counts of this clone. This chain connects TRBV2 to TRBJ1-6; perhaps TRBD1 as D (6 bases). The CDR3 has 14 amino acids. V was clipped by 6 bases and J by 6 bases, with 12 bases between them. Germline CDR1 and CDR2: SNHLY and FYNNEI. CDR3 nucleotides: TGTGCCAGCAGCGCCGGGACACTTAATTCACCCCTCCACTTT. Its translation: CASSAGTLNSPLHF.

The chain couples TRBV7-9 to TRBJ2-1; 10 bases align to TRBD2. This CDR3 has 18 residues. V lost 5 bases, J lost 0 bases, and 10 bases stayed unmatched. In germline, CDR1 is SEHNR, CDR2 FQNEAQ (reference sequence). For the CDR3, the DNA is TGTGCCAGCAGCACCCTAGCGGGGGACTGGAGCTCCTACAATGAGCAGTTCTTC. Translation gives CASSTLAGDWSSYNEQFF.

The V and J genes are TRBV23-1 and TRBJ1-1; 9 bases are shared with TRBD1. TRBV23-1 is noted as an ORF with a role that remains uncertain. After removal of 4 bases from V and 5 bases from J, the junction contained 14 bases not matched to a gene. The CDR3 spans 17 residues. The CDR3 DNA reads TGCGCCAGCAGTCCCGAGGCAGAAAACAGGGGGCCGACTGAAGCTTTCTTT. It translates to CASSPEAENRGPTEAFF.

The gene calls are TRBV7-2 and TRBJ2-3; 9 nucleotides agree with TRBD2. The CDR3 covers 17 residues. The germline V gene encodes CDR1 SGHTA and CDR2 FQGNSA. V dropped 2 bases and J dropped 2; count of bases not matched to a gene: 8. The CDR3 is CASSLLPSGVPTDTQYF. DNA of the CDR3: TGTGCCAGCAGCTTACTTCCTAGCGGGGTTCCCACAGATACGCAGTATTTT.

The chain links TRBV7-9 to TRBJ1-4; D is ambiguous. V was shortened by 4 bases and J by 8 bases, with 2 bases between the two germline ends. This CDR3 is built from 10 residues. CDR1 SEHNR and CDR2 FQNEAQ come from the germline V gene (reference sequence). The CDR3: CASSSEKLFF. The CDR3 nucleotides are TGTGCCAGCAGCTCGGAAAAACTGTTTTTT.

V is TRBV30 and J is TRBJ1-4; possibly TRBD1 for D (5 bases). The CDR3 has 14 amino acids. Germline V gives CDR1 GTSNPN, CDR2 SVGIG (reference sequence). V lost 4 bases and J lost 7, with 16 bases in between. This chain's CDR3 is CAWTPGITSEKLFF. As DNA, the CDR3 is TGTGCCTGGACCCCAGGGATTACGTCTGAAAAACTGTTTTTT.

The rearrangement uses TRBV27 and TRBJ1-5; 10 positions agree with TRBD1. This CDR3 has 15 amino acids. The J segment lost 8 bases and the V segment lost 6 bases, leaving 10 bases of the junction unmatched. The germline V gene has CDR1 MNHEY and CDR2 SMNVEV (reference sequence). CDR3 bases: TGTGCCAGCAGCCCGACAGGGGGCTTAACTAAGCCCCAGCATTTT. Translated: CASSPTGGLTKPQHF.

This chain joins TRBV7-8 and TRBJ1-1, with D unclear. The CDR3 consists of 14 residues. V was cut by 5 bases and J by 4 bases, with 14 bases left in between. Germline V lookup: CDR1 SGHVS, CDR2 FQNEAQ. This chain's CDR3 is CASSLQRTGTEAFF. The CDR3 nucleotides are TGTGCCAGCAGCCTTCAACGCACCGGCACTGAAGCTTTCTTT.